A single sample gave rise to the 30 T cell receptor beta chains below, sequenced in a study of blood T cell repertoires in COVID-19. Sequenced by immunoSEQ multiplex PCR; TCRdb stores in-frame clones only, minus some. The repertoire holds over 100,000 clones, with about three quarters as singletons. Material: peripheral blood. The receptors originated from a human donor in a cohort sampled during active or convalescent COVID-19.

This clone was seen just once. This chain uses TRBV7-9 with TRBJ2-3; perhaps TRBD1 as D (5 bases). Germline V gene lookup returns CDR1 SEHNR and CDR2 FQNEAQ (reference sequence). CDR3 length equals 12 residues. V dropped 0 bases and J dropped 11 bases, with 9 bases sitting between them. DNA for the CDR3: TGTGCCAGCAGCTTAGCTCAGGGCGTGCAGTATTTT. This codes for CASSLAQGVQYF.

The chain employs TRBV3-1 (or the pseudogene TRBV3-2) and TRBJ2-1; D possibly corresponds to TRBD1 (6 bases). This CDR3 comprises 16 residues. The V gene lost 4 bases and the J gene lost 4 bases, with 17 bases spanning the gap. Germline CDR1 is LGHDT and CDR2 is YNNKEL (reference sequence). CDR3 in amino acids: CASSRGWGPTYNEQFF. CDR3 sequence (DNA): TGTGCCAGCAGCCGGGGTTGGGGGCCGACATACAATGAGCAGTTCTTC.

J is TRBJ1-4 and V is TRBV6-2 or TRBV6-3; TRBD1 is a possible D gene (5 bases). Germline CDR1 is MNHEY and CDR2 is SVGEGT. The ends were cut back, 2 bases at V and 5 bases at J, with 18 bases in the middle. This CDR3 is 17 amino acids long. CDR3: CASSYMFLTAKNEKLFF. CDR3 nucleotides: TGTGCCAGCAGTTACATGTTCCTGACAGCTAAGAATGAAAAACTGTTTTTT.

J is TRBJ2-2 and V is TRBV19; D may be TRBD1 (5 bases). There are 14 residues in the CDR3. Germline lookup yields CDR1 LNHDA and CDR2 SQIVND (reference sequence). V lost 7 bases and J lost 0, with 9 bases in between. The CDR3 reads CASKQDTNTGELFF. CDR3 DNA sequence: TGTGCCAGTAAACAGGATACGAACACCGGGGAGCTGTTTTTT.

This clone has only one observation. The chain couples TRBV7-6 to TRBJ2-3; possible D gene TRBD2, 6 bases. This CDR3 is built from 13 residues. Germline-derived CDR1 and CDR2 are SGHVS and FNYEAQ. V was cut by 5 bases and J by 0 bases, with 6 bases left in between. CDR3 coding DNA: TGTGCCAGCAGCGGGGGGAGCACAGATACGCAGTATTTT. As protein: CASSGGSTDTQYF.

The V and J genes are TRBV19 and TRBJ2-5; 10 nucleotides match TRBD1. Trimming removed 10 bases from V and 4 bases from J; junction bases left unmatched: 9. Germline CDR1 LNHDA, CDR2 SQIVND (reference sequence). The CDR3 runs to 14 residues. The CDR3 protein is CATAGTGVVETQYF. In DNA form, the CDR3 reads TGTGCCACGGCGGGGACAGGGGTAGTAGAGACCCAGTACTTC.

V and J are TRBV27 and TRBJ2-7; D is unresolved. This CDR3 is built from 15 residues. Trimming pared 1 base from V and 6 bases from J, leaving 16 bases between. CDR1 and CDR2 from the germline V gene are MNHEY and SMNVEV (reference sequence). The CDR3 region has the DNA TGTGCCAGCAGTTTATTGGCGCTTACGCCGGGCGAGCAGTACTTC. Protein product: CASSLLALTPGEQYF.

The chain is built from TRBV7-2 and TRBJ2-5, with TRBD2 matching 10 bases. The V and J ends lost 3 bases and 5 bases, in that order; junction bases with no gene match: 12. Germline loops: CDR1 SGHTA, CDR2 FQGNSA. CDR3 length equals 17 residues. CDR3 amino acids: CASSLDALAGVSETQYF. CDR3 DNA: TGTGCCAGCAGCTTGGACGCGCTAGCGGGAGTTAGTGAGACCCAGTACTTC.

J is TRBJ2-1 and V is TRBV28, with a weak D call TRBD1 (5 bases). This CDR3 comprises 14 residues. The ends were cut back, 3 bases at V and 8 bases at J, with 14 bases in the middle. Germline V gives CDR1 MDHEN, CDR2 SYDVKM. CDR3 amino acids: CASSFVQGRYEQFF. CDR3 bases: TGTGCCAGCAGTTTTGTCCAGGGAAGGTATGAGCAGTTCTTC.

J is TRBJ2-1 and V is TRBV7-9; D is perhaps TRBD2 (5 bases). The germline V and J ends were trimmed by 4 bases and 6 bases, with 16 bases remaining between them. The CDR3 contains 15 residues. CDR1 and CDR2 from the germline V gene are SEHNR and FQNEAQ (reference sequence). Here the CDR3 reads CASSSPQRLANEQFF. The CDR3 region has the DNA TGTGCCAGCAGCTCACCCCAAAGGCTAGCCAATGAGCAGTTCTTC.

The chain has TRBV30 and TRBJ2-7; TRBD2 might be the D (5 bases). The CDR3 is 13 residues long. Germline V gene data show CDR1 as GTSNPN and CDR2 as SVGIG (reference sequence). V was shortened by 5 bases and J by 2 bases, with 13 bases between the two germline ends. The CDR3 bases are TGTGCCTGGGCCGGGATCGGGACCTACGAGCAGTACTTC. Translated, it gives CAWAGIGTYEQYF.

This chain joins TRBV5-1 and TRBJ2-5; D might be TRBD2 (5 bases). Trimming took off 0 bases at V and 5 bases at J, with 11 bases between the two ends. The CDR3 sequence is 14 residues long. The germline V gene has CDR1 SGHRS and CDR2 YFSETQ. In DNA form, the CDR3 reads TGCGCCAGCAGCTTGGTTGGGAGTGGGGAGACCCAGTACTTC. Protein sequence: CASSLVGSGETQYF.

The chain recombines TRBV9 with TRBJ2-1, with 9 positions matching TRBD1. The junction had 6 bases not matched to a gene; V was cut back by 4 bases and J by 10 bases. The CDR3 loop spans 13 amino acids. The germline CDR1 and CDR2 sequences are SGDLS and YYNGEE. CDR3 nucleotide sequence: TGTGCCAGCAGCATAACCGGGACAGGGGAGCAGTTCTTC. The encoded protein is CASSITGTGEQFF.

This chain joins TRBV2 and TRBJ2-7; 8 nucleotides line up with TRBD1. The CDR3 is made up of 15 amino acids. The ends lost 6 bases at V and 2 bases at J; junction bases unmatched: 9. Germline V gives CDR1 SNHLY, CDR2 FYNNEI. The CDR3 DNA follows: TGTGCCAGCAGGGAGACGGGACAGGTTACCTACGAGCAGTACTTC. Amino acid sequence: CASRETGQVTYEQYF.

The chain joins TRBV12-3 or TRBV12-4 to TRBJ1-2, with TRBD1 identical over 8 bases. The length of the CDR3 is 12 residues. Unmatched junction bases numbered 4, after V lost 7 bases and J lost 6 bases. CDR3: CASTRGLDGYTF. As DNA, the CDR3 is TGTGCCAGCACCAGGGGGCTGGATGGCTACACCTTC.

This chain uses TRBV18 with TRBJ2-7, with D possibly matching TRBD2 (5 bases). The CDR3 spans 19 residues. Germline V gene lookup returns CDR1 KGHSH and CDR2 LQKENI. V lost 0 bases to trimming and J lost 2 bases, with 23 bases between them. The CDR3 bases are TGTGCCAGCTCACCACCACCGACTCTAACTAGGTTGCTCCCCTACGAGCAGTACTTC. Protein sequence: CASSPPPTLTRLLPYEQYF.

The chain joins TRBV9 to TRBJ1-2; 8 bases agree with TRBD1. Germline assignment: CDR1 SGDLS and CDR2 YYNGEE. The CDR3 covers 15 residues. V shed 4 bases, J shed 5 bases, and the junction held 10 bases outside the gene matches. CDR3 DNA sequence: TGTGCCAGCAGCCCAACAGGGGGACAGTCGTATGGCTACACCTTC. Protein sequence: CASSPTGGQSYGYTF.

The chain is built from TRBV5-5 and TRBJ1-1, with D possibly TRBD1 on 6 matching bases. V lost 4 bases, J lost 5 bases, and 15 bases lay in between. The CDR3 totals 14 residues. Germline CDR1 and CDR2: SGHKS and YYEKEE (reference sequence). CDR3 amino acids: CASSELQGFTEAFF. CDR3 DNA: TGTGCCAGCAGCGAATTACAGGGTTTTACTGAAGCTTTCTTT.

The chain is built from TRBV5-6 and TRBJ1-6; D uncertain. The CDR3 covers 18 residues. Trimming stripped 1 base from V and 0 bases from J, with 14 bases between. Looked up from germline, CDR1 is SGHDT and CDR2 is YYEEEE. The CDR3 here is CASSLFFQVHSYNSPLHF. DNA for the CDR3: TGTGCCAGCAGCTTGTTTTTCCAAGTACACTCCTATAATTCACCCCTCCACTTT.

The V gene is TRBV7-9, the J gene TRBJ2-7, with D tentatively TRBD2 (6 bases). V lost 4 bases and J 3 bases, leaving 22 bases between the germline ends. The CDR3 is 17 amino acids. Germline CDR1 and CDR2: SEHNR and FQNEAQ (reference sequence). The CDR3 DNA sequence: TGTGCCAGCAGCTCACCGGGACTGTACCCATTAATCTACGAGCAGTACTTC. Translated, it gives CASSSPGLYPLIYEQYF.

This chain joins TRBV5-3 and TRBJ1-5, with 8 bases matching TRBD1. TRBV5-3 is known as an ORF, though its function is uncertain. V lost 4 bases, J lost 5 bases, and 8 bases stayed unmatched. The CDR3 has 15 residues. Written as DNA, the CDR3 is TGTGCCAGAAGCGGATGGGACAGGTATCATCAGCCCCAGCATTTT. Amino acid sequence: CARSGWDRYHQPQHF.

The chain couples TRBV4-3 to TRBJ1-4; TRBD1 matches at 12 bases. CDR1 is LGHNA and CDR2 is YSLEER in the germline V gene. This CDR3 has 17 residues. Losses at the gene ends were 4 bases for V and 1 base for J; bases not matched to a gene: 4. The chain's CDR3 is CASSPGQGAQTNEKLFF. The DNA for the CDR3 is TGCGCCAGCAGCCCGGGACAGGGGGCGCAAACTAATGAAAAACTGTTTTTT.

The rearrangement links TRBV19 to TRBJ2-3; 9 nucleotides match TRBD2. The CDR3 contains 16 residues. Trimming took 4 bases from V and 0 from J; bases not matched to a gene: 5. Germline V lookup: CDR1 LNHDA, CDR2 SQIVND (reference sequence). The CDR3 is CASSTTGLASTDTQYF. The CDR3 nucleotides read TGTGCCAGTAGTACGACAGGACTAGCGAGCACAGATACGCAGTATTTT.

The chain couples TRBV7-3 to TRBJ1-3; 7 nucleotides agree with TRBD1. CDR3 length equals 17 residues. With V trimmed by 5 bases and J by 0 bases, 10 bases remained unmatched. The germline V gene encodes CDR1 SGHTA and CDR2 FQGTGA. In DNA, the CDR3 is TGTGCCAGCAGCCGTACGGGACAGATGATCTCTGGAAACACCATATATTTT. It is translated as CASSRTGQMISGNTIYF.

This chain joins TRBV27 and TRBJ2-5, with D uncertain. The CDR3 covers 16 residues. Germline V gives CDR1 MNHEY, CDR2 SMNVEV (reference sequence). V was trimmed by 1 base and J by 0 bases, leaving 12 bases between them. CDR3 amino acids: CASSLLGSEDQETQYF. As DNA, the CDR3 is TGTGCCAGCAGTTTATTAGGCAGCGAAGACCAAGAGACCCAGTACTTC.

The rearrangement uses TRBV7-9 and TRBJ2-1, with 9 nucleotides matching TRBD2. V gave up 3 bases and J gave up 8 bases; unmatched junction bases: 14. This CDR3 comprises 17 residues. Germline CDR1 and CDR2: SEHNR and FQNEAQ (reference sequence). The CDR3 bases are TGTGCCAGCAGCTTGACCCACCGCGGGGGGGCTTCCTATGAGCAGTTCTTC. Encoded protein: CASSLTHRGGASYEQFF.

The gene calls are TRBV19 and TRBJ1-2; 8 bases map to TRBD1. J gave up 3 bases and V 3 bases, and 21 bases lay outside the gene matches. Germline assignment: CDR1 LNHDA and CDR2 SQIVND (reference sequence). This CDR3 has 20 amino acids. DNA for the CDR3: TGTGCCAGTAGTATTAGCCGTGTTGGTGTGACAGGGGTATTTGACTATGGCTACACCTTC. Protein: CASSISRVGVTGVFDYGYTF.

CDR3 in amino acids: CASSRGTGGTDTQYF. The DNA of the CDR3 is TGTGCCAGCAGCCGAGGGACAGGGGGCACAGATACGCAGTATTTT. The chain uses TRBV7-9 and TRBJ2-3; 10 nucleotides match TRBD1. Per the germline V gene, CDR1 is SEHNR and CDR2 is FQNEAQ (reference sequence). J gave up 1 base and V 5 bases, and 3 bases lay outside the gene matches. This CDR3 comprises 15 residues.

The chain joins TRBV7-2 to TRBJ2-5; TRBD2 matches 7 bases. The CDR3 runs 16 residues. Germline V gives CDR1 SGHTA, CDR2 FQGNSA. J gave up 5 bases and V 3 bases, and 12 bases lay outside the gene matches. The CDR3 nucleotides read TGTGCCAGCAGCTTTGGTAGCGGGTCCGGGTATGAGACCCAGTACTTC. Amino acids: CASSFGSGSGYETQYF.

The chain is built from TRBV30 and TRBJ2-3, with 10 bases matching TRBD2. Trimming cost V 2 bases and J 2 bases; bases outside gene matches: 1. Looked up from germline, CDR1 is GTSNPN and CDR2 is SVGIG (reference sequence). CDR3 length equals 14 residues. In DNA form, the CDR3 reads TGTGCCTGGAGTAGCGGGAGGGACACAGATACGCAGTATTTT. It yields the protein CAWSSGRDTDTQYF. The full variable domain, rest sourced from reference TRBV30 and TRBJ2-3, is SQTIHQWPATLVQPVGSPLSLECTVEGTSNPNLYWYRQAAGRGLQLLFYSVGIGQISSEVPQNLSASRPQDRQFILSSKKLLLSDSGFYLCAWSSGRDTDTQYFGPGTRLTVL.